The 3 T cell receptor beta chains reported below all come from one sample, sequenced in a study of cytomegalovirus exposure and HLA in healthy donors. Primers included in the PCR were 60 Vbeta and 13 Jbeta primers. TCRdb's table, derived via immunoSEQ multiplex PCR, lists solely in-frame clones and lacks some. Among about 160,000 clones listed, 60% to 85% were seen once. The sample comprised PBMCs. The origin of the receptors is a male donor in good health and CMV-seropositive.

This clone was seen more than once but under ten times. The chain has TRBV5-1 and TRBJ1-4, with a weak D call TRBD1 (5 bases). The CDR3 is 15 amino acids. Germline CDR1 and CDR2: SGHRS and YFSETQ. V lost 0 bases, J lost 8 bases, and 14 bases lay in between. The CDR3 DNA follows: TGCGCCAGCAGCTTGGCGCCGAAGGGGTGGGAAAAACTGTTTTTT. Protein product: CASSLAPKGWEKLFF.

This clone was counted between two and nine times. The chain has TRBV5-1 and TRBJ1-1, with 7 bases that match TRBD1. The germline V gene has CDR1 SGHRS and CDR2 YFSETQ. This CDR3 contains 16 residues. The J segment lost 1 base and the V segment lost 5 bases, leaving 11 bases of the junction unmatched. CDR3 sequence: CASRRRQGTTNTEAFF. The CDR3 nucleotides are TGCGCCAGCAGACGAAGACAGGGAACCACGAACACTGAAGCTTTCTTT.

The chain links TRBV4-3 to TRBJ1-2, with TRBD1 matching 7 bases. Per germline, CDR1 LGHNA and CDR2 YSLEER. Losses at the gene ends were 0 bases for V and 3 bases for J; bases not matched to a gene: 4. This CDR3 has 15 residues. CDR3 DNA: TGCGCCAGCAGCCAAGAAAGGGGGCAGCACTATGGCTACACCTTC. Encoded protein: CASSQERGQHYGYTF.